Below are 14 T cell receptor beta chains sequenced from a single sample in a study of blood T cell dynamics during melanoma immunotherapy. Time point in this sample: pre-treatment baseline. TCRdb keeps only in-frame clones here, not all; method: immunoSEQ multiplex PCR. The sample shows some 14,000 clones, about nine tenths of them seen only once. The source material was blood, sampled from a patient treated with checkpoint blockade. These receptors were obtained from a human donor with melanoma.

In its sample, this clone was seen a few times. The chain joins TRBV14 to TRBJ2-7; D may be TRBD2 (5 bases). The germline gives CDR1 SGHDN, CDR2 FVKESK. This CDR3 is built from 17 residues. The germline V and J ends were trimmed by 1 base and 3 bases, with 19 bases remaining between them. The CDR3 region is CASSQGNWGTSVYEQYF. Written as DNA, the CDR3 is TGTGCCAGCAGCCAAGGAAACTGGGGAACTAGTGTCTACGAGCAGTACTTC. The entire variable domain, with the rest obtained from reference TRBV14 and TRBJ2-7, is as follows: EAGVTQFPSHSVIEKGQTVTLRCDPISGHDNLYWYRRVMGKEIKFLLHFVKESKQDESGMPNNRFLAERTGGTYSTLKVQPAELEDSGVYFCASSQGNWGTSVYEQYFGPGTRLTVT.

The chain carries TRBV5-1 and TRBJ2-5; TRBD1 or TRBD2 may be the D gene (6 bases each). V lost 0 bases to trimming and J lost 3 bases, with 12 bases between them. The CDR3 consists of 15 residues. The germline CDR1 and CDR2 sequences are SGHRS and YFSETQ. The CDR3 DNA reads as TGCGCCAGCAGCTTGGTGTGGAGGGGGGAAGAGACCCAGTACTTC. The encoded protein is CASSLVWRGEETQYF.

The CDR3 is CATKDVYGYTF. In nucleotides, the CDR3 is TGTGCCACTAAGGACGTCTATGGCTACACCTTC. This chain uses TRBV19 with TRBJ1-2, with D unresolved. The germline V and J ends were trimmed by 10 bases and 4 bases, with 10 bases remaining between them. The CDR3 covers 11 residues. Germline V lookup: CDR1 LNHDA, CDR2 SQIVND (reference sequence).

The chain carries TRBV6-4 and TRBJ2-2, with D possibly being TRBD2 (5 bases). This CDR3 has 14 residues. Germline lookup yields CDR1 MRHNA and CDR2 SNTAGT. V lost 4 bases and J 5 bases, leaving 11 bases between the germline ends. The CDR3 DNA sequence: TGTGCCAGCAGTGGTTCTCCGGGGACCGGGGAGCTGTTTTTT. This sequence encodes CASSGSPGTGELFF.

This rearrangement joins TRBV7-9 to TRBJ2-7; D uncertain. Trimming shortened V by 1 base and J by 4 bases, and 8 bases separated the two germline ends. This CDR3 is 13 amino acids long. Germline V lookup: CDR1 SEHNR, CDR2 FQNEAQ (reference sequence). The DNA for the CDR3 is TGTGCCAGCAGCTTAGTGGGGAAATACGAGCAGTACGTC. Encoded protein: CASSLVGKYEQYV.

The rearrangement uses TRBV19 and TRBJ1-3; D unclear. Germline V gene data show CDR1 as LNHDA and CDR2 as SQIVND (reference sequence). V was pared by 3 bases and J by 0 bases, with 6 bases between. The CDR3 has 14 amino acids. The CDR3 spells CASSIGGSGNTIYF. The CDR3 nucleotides read TGTGCCAGTAGTATCGGCGGCTCTGGAAACACCATATATTTT.

The chain joins TRBV29-1 to TRBJ2-1; 10 nucleotides line up with TRBD2. V gave up 4 bases and J gave up 7 bases; unmatched junction bases: 16. Germline V gives CDR1 SQVTM, CDR2 ANQGSEA. The CDR3 is made up of 17 amino acids. CDR3 nucleotide sequence: TGCAGCGTTGTGGGTTCGATCCAGCGGGGGGGCCTTAATGAGCAGTTCTTC. The encoded protein is CSVVGSIQRGGLNEQFF.

The rearrangement joins TRBV19 to TRBJ1-3; D might be TRBD1 (5 bases). CDR3 length: 16 amino acids. CDR1 LNHDA and CDR2 SQIVND come from the germline V gene (reference sequence). V was trimmed by 5 bases and J by 0 bases, leaving 14 bases between them. CDR3 sequence: CASSETEIISGNTIYF. CDR3 nucleotide sequence: TGTGCCAGTAGTGAGACAGAGATCATCTCTGGAAACACCATATATTTT.

This sequence joins TRBV11-2 and TRBJ1-1; D is possibly TRBD1 (5 bases). Trimming shortened V by 3 bases and J by 3 bases, and 11 bases separated the two germline ends. The CDR3 is 14 amino acids. Per germline, CDR1 SGHAT and CDR2 FQNNGV. Written as DNA, the CDR3 is TGTGCCAGCAGCTTGACCAGGGTTGACACTGAAGCTTTCTTT. It translates to CASSLTRVDTEAFF.

The chain carries TRBV19 and TRBJ1-4; no clear D gene. The CDR3 runs 14 residues. The V end was cut by 6 bases, the J end by 6 bases, with 14 bases between. Germline V gene lookup returns CDR1 LNHDA and CDR2 SQIVND (reference sequence). This CDR3 is CASRENGVYEKLFF. Written as DNA, the CDR3 is TGTGCCAGTAGGGAAAATGGAGTGTATGAAAAACTGTTTTTT.

This clone was recorded a few times. This sequence joins TRBV7-2 and TRBJ1-5; tentative D call: TRBD1 (5 bases). This CDR3 has 13 residues. V lost 5 bases to trimming and J lost 6 bases, with 11 bases between them. Per germline, CDR1 SGHTA and CDR2 FQGNSA. The CDR3 DNA sequence: TGTGCCAGCAGCGGGGGAGTAAGTCAGCCCCAGCATTTT. Its translation: CASSGGVSQPQHF.

The chain employs TRBV4-2 and TRBJ1-1; 9 bases map to TRBD1. Germline V gene sequence: CDR1 LGHNA, CDR2 YNFKEQ. V trimming: 5 bases; J trimming: 3 bases; junction bases outside the gene matches: 7. The CDR3 has 15 amino acids. The CDR3 DNA reads as TGTGCCAGCAGCGCCCGTGACAGGGGGTACACTGAAGCTTTCTTT. As protein: CASSARDRGYTEAFF.

The chain combines TRBV11-2 with TRBJ1-2, with TRBD1 matching over 8 bases. This CDR3 has 14 residues. The J segment lost 6 bases and the V segment lost 5 bases, leaving 8 bases of the junction unmatched. Germline CDR1 is SGHAT and CDR2 is FQNNGV. CDR3 in DNA: TGTGCCAGCAGCACCGACAGGGGCCTGGATGGCTACACCTTC. Amino acid sequence: CASSTDRGLDGYTF.

This chain uses TRBV5-4 with TRBJ1-1; D uncertain. Germline loops: CDR1 SGHNT, CDR2 YYREEE (reference sequence). The CDR3 length is 16 residues. V lost 4 bases and J 1 base, leaving 17 bases between the germline ends. CDR3 region: CASSPGPSYSNTEAFF. The CDR3 bases are TGTGCCAGCAGCCCAGGCCCCTCATACTCGAACACTGAAGCTTTCTTT.